This T cell receptor beta chain was observed in a study of T-cell reconstitution after alpha-beta-depleted transplantation in children. Using unique molecular identifiers, the investigators prepared the TCRbeta library. TCRdb ran MiXCR on the PCR reads and lists one entry per CDR3 protein. The data contain hundreds of thousands of distinct CDR3 sequences, under 30% of them singletons. The CDR3 is 17 amino acids. In germline, CDR1 is SGDLS, CDR2 YYNGEE. Losses at the gene ends were 4 bases for V and 5 bases for J; bases not matched to a gene: 13. Study findings and constraints: The main origin of T-cell counts and diversity one year after transplant was newly produced T cells. Expanded graft clones numbering several hundred reportedly gave rise to alpha-beta T cells about two months after transplant.

This clonotype was seen more than once but under ten times. The antigen is unknown. The receptor comes from a female patient between 2 and 10 years old who had a stem cell transplant for congenital amegakaryocytic thrombocytopenia, so the T cells may come from the graft donor. This material consisted of PBMCs, mostly from graft donor cells, taken 360 days after TCRalphabeta/CD19-depleted stem cell transplant. This chain links TRBV9 with TRBJ2-5; 11 bases align to TRBD2. CDR3 protein: CASSPGLAGPVGETQYF. The CDR3 DNA is TGTGCCAGCAGCCCAGGACTAGCGGGCCCAGTGGGGGAGACCCAGTACTTC. Using reference TRBV9 and TRBJ2-5 for the parts outside the CDR3, the full variable domain is DSGVTQTPKHLITATGQRVTLRCSPRSGDLSVYWYQQSLDQGLQFLIQYYNGEERAKGNILERFSAQQFPDLHSELNLSSLELGDSALYFCASSPGLAGPVGETQYFGPGTRLLVL.